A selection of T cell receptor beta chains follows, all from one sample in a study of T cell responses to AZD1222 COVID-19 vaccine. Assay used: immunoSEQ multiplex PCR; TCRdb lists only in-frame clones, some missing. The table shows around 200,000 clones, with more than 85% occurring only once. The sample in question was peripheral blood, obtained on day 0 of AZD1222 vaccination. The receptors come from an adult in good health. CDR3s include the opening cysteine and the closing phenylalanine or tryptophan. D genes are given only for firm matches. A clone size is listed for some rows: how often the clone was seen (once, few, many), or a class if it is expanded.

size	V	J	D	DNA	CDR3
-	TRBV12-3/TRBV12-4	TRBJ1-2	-	TGTGCCAGCAGTTTTAAGACTGTCGGGGGCTACACCTTC	CASSFKTVGGYTF
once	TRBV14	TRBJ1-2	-	TGTGCCAGCAGCCAAGACGAGGTTACCAACTATGGCTACACCTTC	CASSQDEVTNYGYTF
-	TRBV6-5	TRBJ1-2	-	TGTGCCAGCGGGGGCTATGGCTACACCTTC	CASGGYGYTF
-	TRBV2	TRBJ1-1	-	TGTGCCAGCAGTGACCAGGGGCTGGGAACTGAAGCTTTCTTT	CASSDQGLGTEAFF
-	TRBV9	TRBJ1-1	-	TGTGCCAGCAGCCACAGTAGAAACACTGAAGCTTTCTTT	CASSHSRNTEAFF
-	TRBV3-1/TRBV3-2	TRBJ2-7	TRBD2	TGTGCCAGCAGCCCCGGACTAGCGGCGTACGAGCAGTACTTC	CASSPGLAAYEQYF
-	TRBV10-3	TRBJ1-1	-	TGTGCCATCAGGAACACACAGAACACTGAAGCTTTCTTT	CAIRNTQNTEAFF
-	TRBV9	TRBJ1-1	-	TGTGCCAGCAGCGGGTCACAGGGAGCCACTGAAGCTTTCTTT	CASSGSQGATEAFF
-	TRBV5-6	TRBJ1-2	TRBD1	TGTGCCAGCAGCCTCGGGACAGCCCCTATAAGCTACACCTTC	CASSLGTAPISYTF
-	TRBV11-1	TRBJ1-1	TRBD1	TGTGCCAGCAGCAACCCGACAGGGGGGGACACTGAAGCTTTCTTT	CASSNPTGGDTEAFF
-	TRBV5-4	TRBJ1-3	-	TGTGCCAGCAGCTCCGTGGGGGTAACAAACGGCAACTCTGGAAACACCATATATTTT	CASSSVGVTNGNSGNTIYF
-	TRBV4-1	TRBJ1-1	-	TGCGCCAGCAGCACACGGGACGTCCTGAACACTGAAGCTTTCTTT	CASSTRDVLNTEAFF
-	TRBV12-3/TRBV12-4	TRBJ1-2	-	TGTGCCAGCAGTCTAGGACTCTATGGCTACACCTTC	CASSLGLYGYTF
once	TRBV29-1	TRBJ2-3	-	TGCAGCGTTGAGGAGGGCCAGGGACCAGATACGCAGTATTTT	CSVEEGQGPDTQYF
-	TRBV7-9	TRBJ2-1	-	TGTGCCAGCAGCCATCCCGATGACAGTAGCTCCTACAATGAGCAGTTCTTC	CASSHPDDSSSYNEQFF
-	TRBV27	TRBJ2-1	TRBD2	TGTGCCAGCAGTTCGAGACTAGCGGGGGACAATGAGCAGTTCTTC	CASSSRLAGDNEQFF
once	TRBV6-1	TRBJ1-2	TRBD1	TGTGCCAGCAGTGAAATGGGACAGGGGGTTTCATATGGCTACACCTTC	CASSEMGQGVSYGYTF
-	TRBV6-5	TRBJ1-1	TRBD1	TGTGCCCCAGGGCACAGGGGAGCTTTCTTT	CAPGHRGAFF
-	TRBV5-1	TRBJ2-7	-	TGCGCCAGCAGCTACCTGGCAGGGGTTGACGAGCAGTACTTC	CASSYLAGVDEQYF
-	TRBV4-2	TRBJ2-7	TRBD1	TGTGCCAGCAGCCAAGATTCTCGCGCCGGGACAGGGGTCTCCGAGCAGTACTTC	CASSQDSRAGTGVSEQYF
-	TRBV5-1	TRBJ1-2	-	TGCGCCAGCAGAAGGGGGTCAGGGGAGGTATATGGCTACACCTTC	CASRRGSGEVYGYTF
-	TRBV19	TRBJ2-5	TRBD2	TGTGCCAGTAGCCTAGCGGGGGGGGAGACCCAGTACTTC	CASSLAGGETQYF
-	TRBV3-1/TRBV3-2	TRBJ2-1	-	TGTGCCAGCAGCCAAGTGGTTTTCGAGCAGTTCTTC	CASSQVVFEQFF
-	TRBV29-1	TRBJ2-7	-	TGCAGCGTTAGGACAGCTTCCTACGAGCAGTACTTC	CSVRTASYEQYF
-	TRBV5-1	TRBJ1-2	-	TGCGCCAGCAGCTTGGACAGCGGATGGGACGATGGCTACACCTTC	CASSLDSGWDDGYTF
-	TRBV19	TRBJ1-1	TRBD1	TGTGCCAGTAGCCCGACAGGGGCGGACACTGAAGCTTTCTTT	CASSPTGADTEAFF
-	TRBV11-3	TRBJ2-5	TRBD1	TGTGCCAGCAGCTTGGGACAGGGGGCGGGGGAGACCCAGTACTTC	CASSLGQGAGETQYF
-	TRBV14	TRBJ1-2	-	TGTGCCAGCAGCCACCACCCTAGGGGGACGGGTATCTATGGCTACACCTTC	CASSHHPRGTGIYGYTF
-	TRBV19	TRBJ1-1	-	TGTGCCACGAACCAGAGAACCACTGAAGCTTTCTTT	CATNQRTTEAFF
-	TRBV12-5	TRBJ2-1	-	TGTGCTAGTGGTTTGTACACCCACAATGAGCAGTTCTTC	CASGLYTHNEQFF
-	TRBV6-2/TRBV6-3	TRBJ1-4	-	TGTGCCAGCAGTTACAGGAGGGCAACTAATGAAAAACTGTTTTTT	CASSYRRATNEKLFF
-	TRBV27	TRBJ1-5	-	TGTGCCAGCACCGGGCTTGGTAGCAATCAGCCCCAGCATTTT	CASTGLGSNQPQHF
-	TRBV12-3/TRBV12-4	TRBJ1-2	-	TGTGCCAGCAGAGACAGGTGGGGCTATGGCTACACCTTC	CASRDRWGYGYTF
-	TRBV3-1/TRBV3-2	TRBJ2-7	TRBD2	TGTGCCAGCAGCCTTAGCGGGAGGGTTTCCTACGAGCAGTACTTC	CASSLSGRVSYEQYF
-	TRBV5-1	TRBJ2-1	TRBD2	TGCGCCAGCAGAAAACTAGCGGGAGGATACAATGAGCAGTTCTTC	CASRKLAGGYNEQFF
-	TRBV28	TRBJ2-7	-	TGTGCCAGCAGTGGCGGCGGGTTGCGGCAGTACTTC	CASSGGGLRQYF
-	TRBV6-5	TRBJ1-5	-	TGTGCCAGCAGAGACAGGATTAGCAATCAGCCCCAGCATTTT	CASRDRISNQPQHF
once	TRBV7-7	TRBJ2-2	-	TGTGCCAGCAGCTTATCAGGACTTAGCACCGGGGAGCTGTTTTTT	CASSLSGLSTGELFF
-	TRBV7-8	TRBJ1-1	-	TGTGCCAGCAGCGTAAGGGTGAACACTGAAGCTTTCTTT	CASSVRVNTEAFF
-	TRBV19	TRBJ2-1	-	TGTGCCAGTAGTACCCAAGACAGCGAATACAATGAGCAGTTCTTC	CASSTQDSEYNEQFF
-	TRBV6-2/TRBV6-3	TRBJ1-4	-	TGTGCCAGCAGTTACTCGGGGGTTACTTATGAAAAACTGTTTTTT	CASSYSGVTYEKLFF
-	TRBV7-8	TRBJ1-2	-	TGTGCCAGCAGCCCGGGGGTAGCTAACTATGGCTACACCTTC	CASSPGVANYGYTF